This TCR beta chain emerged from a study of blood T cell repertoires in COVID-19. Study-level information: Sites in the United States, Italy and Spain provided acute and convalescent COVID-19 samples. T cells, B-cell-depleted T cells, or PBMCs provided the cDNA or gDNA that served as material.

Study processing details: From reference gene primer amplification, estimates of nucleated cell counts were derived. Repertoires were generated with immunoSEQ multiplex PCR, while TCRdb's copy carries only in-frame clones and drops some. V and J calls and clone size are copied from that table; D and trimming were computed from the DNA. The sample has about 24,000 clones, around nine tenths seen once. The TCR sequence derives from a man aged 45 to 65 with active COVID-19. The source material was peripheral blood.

CDR3: CASSSYTEAFF. The CDR3 DNA reads as TGTGCCAGCAGCTCTTACACTGAAGCTTTCTTT. The chain has TRBV5-4 and TRBJ1-1; D unresolved. Germline CDR1 SGHNT, CDR2 YYREEE (reference sequence). The V end was cut by 3 bases, the J end by 3 bases, with 3 bases between. This CDR3 comprises 11 residues.